Each of the 4 T cell receptor beta chains below was sequenced from the same sample in a study of blood T cell repertoires in COVID-19. Assay: immunoSEQ multiplex PCR; the TCRdb copy retains only in-frame clones and omits some. The sample has about 160,000 clones, more than 70% seen once. The material sequenced was PBMCs or T cells enriched from blood (not recorded which). Receptors were obtained from a man between 40 and 49 years old who had recovered from COVID-19.

The genes are TRBV24-1 and TRBJ1-1; 9 bases align to TRBD1. CDR3 size: 16 residues. Losses at the gene ends were 4 bases for V and 2 bases for J; bases not matched to a gene: 7. CDR1 and CDR2 from the germline V gene are KGHDR and SFDVKD. For the CDR3, the DNA is TGTGCCACCAGTGAACCCGGGACAGGGCTAAACACTGAAGCTTTCTTT. Its protein is CATSEPGTGLNTEAFF.

This sequence joins TRBV5-5 and TRBJ2-3, with TRBD2 identical over 13 bases. Unmatched junction bases numbered 6, after V lost 6 bases and J lost 5 bases. The germline gives CDR1 SGHKS, CDR2 YYEKEE (reference sequence). There are 15 residues in the CDR3. The CDR3 bases are TGTGCCAGCAACGAACTAGCGGGGGGGCAAGATACGCAGTATTTT. Its translation is CASNELAGGQDTQYF.

V usage is TRBV2 and J usage is TRBJ2-2, with 12 positions matching TRBD2. V lost 6 bases and J lost 6; bases outside the gene matches: 8. CDR1 and CDR2 (germline): SNHLY, FYNNEI. The CDR3 runs 16 residues. CDR3 amino acids: CASRAGTSGLAGELFF. The CDR3 DNA is TGTGCCAGCAGGGCAGGGACTAGCGGGTTAGCCGGGGAGCTGTTTTTT.

This clone showed up just a few times. The identical CDR3 is also encoded by other nucleotide sequences in the sample. The rearrangement links TRBV3-1 (or the pseudogene TRBV3-2) to TRBJ1-3; no reliable D call. The CDR3 is 16 amino acids. Trimming removed 1 base from V and 3 bases from J, with 13 bases in between. Looked up from germline, CDR1 is LGHDT and CDR2 is YNNKEL (reference sequence). As DNA, the CDR3 is TGTGCCAGCAGCCAAGGCCAGGTTTTGAGTGGAAACACCATATATTTT. This sequence encodes CASSQGQVLSGNTIYF.